The source of this TCR beta chain is a study of cytomegalovirus exposure and HLA in healthy donors. Study observations and caveats: Testing in vitro showed a few CMV-associated chains specific for CMV antigens. Prior analysis indicated that the majority of TCR beta V segments exhibited productivity approximately 90% or approximately 30% of the time. Owing to their indistinguishability, certain V segments, notably TRBV6-2 and TRBV6-3, were excluded.

The PCR used 60 Vbeta and 13 Jbeta primers. The data were produced by immunoSEQ multiplex PCR, yet TCRdb's version contains in-frame clones alone and is incomplete. This sample carries 150,000 to 200,000 clones, approximately 80% of them seen once, and the ten largest clones take 12% to 15%. From germline, CDR1 is GTSNPN and CDR2 SVGIG (reference sequence). The CDR3 sequence is 16 residues long. V was trimmed by 1 base and J by 4 bases, leaving 16 bases between them. About this clone: No antigen is known for it.

This chain uses TRBV30 with TRBJ1-4; D gene unclear. Sequencing used PBMCs. This clonotype was sampled from a woman aged 30 to 39 in good health and CMV-seropositive. The CDR3 DNA reads TGTGCCTGGAGTGCCCCTCCGGCAGGATTTAATGAAAAACTGTTTTTT. This gives the protein CAWSAPPAGFNEKLFF.